The 18 T cell receptor beta chains below come from one sample, sequenced in a study of human T cells and chemical hapten exposure. MiXCR, applied by TCRdb to the RACE reads, yields one record per CDR3 protein. The table lists under 450,000 distinct CDR3 sequences, approximately 4.4% of them singletons, with approximately 2.3% in the top ten. As to time point: patch test 1, 2 weeks after DPC sensitization. The treatment: therapeutic diphenylcyclopropenone sensitization with weekly scalp DPC. The material was whole blood, obtained in connection with sensitization to the hapten diphenylcyclopropenone (DPC). The receptors originated from a woman between 45 and 60 years old with alopecia areata. Some clones in this sample may be carry-over from other donors' samples.

In its sample, this clonotype was seen a few times. This sequence joins TRBV5-4 and TRBJ2-3, with D perhaps assigned TRBD1 or TRBD2 (6 bases each). Per germline, CDR1 SGHNT and CDR2 YYREEE (reference sequence). The V gene lost 4 bases and the J gene lost 4 bases, with 13 bases spanning the gap. There are 14 residues in the CDR3. CDR3 sequence reads: CASSPGANADTQYF. In DNA, the CDR3 is TGTGCCAGCAGCCCGGGGGCGAACGCAGATACGCAGTATTTT.

This sequence joins TRBV30 and TRBJ1-5; D is unresolved. Trimming removed 1 base from V and 4 bases from J, with 11 bases in between. CDR3 length: 14 residues. Germline V CDR1 and CDR2: GTSNPN, SVGIG (reference sequence). The CDR3 spells CAWSATNWNQPQHF. The CDR3 DNA sequence: TGTGCCTGGAGTGCCACTAATTGGAATCAGCCCCAGCATTTT.

This clonotype was observed many times. The CDR3 DNA sequence: TGTGCCAGCAGGTCCGGGACAGGTATCTACGAGCAGTACTTC. Translated: CASRSGTGIYEQYF. The chain couples TRBV7-9 to TRBJ2-7; 8 positions match TRBD1. Germline V gene lookup returns CDR1 SEHNR and CDR2 FQNEAQ (reference sequence). The CDR3 runs 14 residues. After removal of 6 bases from V and 3 bases from J, the junction contained 7 bases not matched to a gene. The variable domain in full, with the rest retrieved from reference TRBV7-9 and TRBJ2-7, is DTGVSQNPRHKITKRGQNVTFRCDPISEHNRLYWYRQTLGQGPEFLTYFQNEAQLEKSRLLSDRFSAERPKGSFSTLEIQRTEQGDSAMYLCASRSGTGIYEQYFGPGTRLTVT.

This clonotype was detected ten times or more. The rearrangement uses TRBV5-6 and TRBJ2-7, with TRBD1 matching 7 bases. This CDR3 has 16 amino acids. With 4 bases clipped from V and 4 bases from J, the junction kept 14 bases outside the gene matches. Looked up from germline, CDR1 is SGHDT and CDR2 is YYEEEE. CDR3 nucleotide sequence: TGTGCCAGCAGCACGAAGCGACAGGGTCGAATGTACGAGCAGTACTTC. Protein: CASSTKRQGRMYEQYF.

This clonotype was detected a few times. The chain combines TRBV5-1 with TRBJ1-4, with a weak D call TRBD1 (5 bases). Germline V gene data show CDR1 as SGHRS and CDR2 as YFSETQ. The V and J ends lost 2 bases and 6 bases respectively, with 17 bases between them. The CDR3 spans 16 residues. The CDR3 nucleotides are TGCGCCAGCAGCTTAGGGGCGCTACCATCGTATGAAAAACTGTTTTTT. Its protein product is CASSLGALPSYEKLFF.

This clonotype has just a few counts. The V and J genes are TRBV21-1 and TRBJ1-6. TRBV21-1 is reported as a pseudogene. This CDR3 is built from 18 residues. In nucleotides, the CDR3 is TGTGCCAGCAGCAAAAGTACAGTTCCCGCTAAGTATAATTCACCCCTCCACTTT. Protein sequence: CASSKSTVPAKYNSPLHF.

This clonotype was found many times. CDR3 protein: CASSMDPYEQYF. The CDR3, as DNA: TGTGCCAGCAGCATGGACCCGTACGAGCAGTACTTC. The J gene is TRBJ2-7, the V gene TRBV28; D is undetermined. Germline V gene data show CDR1 as MDHEN and CDR2 as SYDVKM. The V gene lost 6 bases and the J gene lost 4 bases, with 10 bases spanning the gap. This CDR3 has 12 residues.

In its sample, this clonotype was seen many times. The V and J genes are TRBV7-9 and TRBJ1-4, with 11 bases matching TRBD1. The trim removed 2 bases at V and 7 bases at J, leaving 3 bases unmatched. CDR1 SEHNR and CDR2 FQNEAQ come from the germline V gene (reference sequence). The CDR3 length is 15 residues. The CDR3 reads CASSLPGQGVEKLFF. DNA for the CDR3: TGTGCCAGCAGCTTACCGGGACAGGGGGTTGAAAAACTGTTTTTT. The variable domain in full, with the rest retrieved from reference TRBV7-9 and TRBJ1-4, is DTGVSQNPRHKITKRGQNVTFRCDPISEHNRLYWYRQTLGQGPEFLTYFQNEAQLEKSRLLSDRFSAERPKGSFSTLEIQRTEQGDSAMYLCASSLPGQGVEKLFFGSGTQLSVL.

In its sample, this clonotype was seen many times. The chain employs TRBV2 and TRBJ1-2; weak D call: TRBD1 (5 bases). From germline, CDR1 is SNHLY and CDR2 FYNNEI. With 6 bases removed from V and 0 bases from J, the gap between germline ends came to 14 bases. CDR3 length: 15 amino acids. The CDR3: CASRDNSWPNYGYTF. CDR3 in DNA: TGTGCCAGCAGGGACAATTCTTGGCCTAACTATGGCTACACCTTC.

This clonotype was detected many times. The chain uses TRBV3-1 and TRBJ2-3; 7 bases are a match to TRBD2. Germline V gene lookup returns CDR1 LGHDT and CDR2 YNNKEL (reference sequence). V was clipped by 1 base and J by 4 bases; unmatched bases: 8. CDR3 size: 16 residues. The CDR3 sequence is CASSQVGSGGADTQYF. CDR3 coding DNA: TGTGCCAGCAGCCAAGTCGGGTCGGGAGGAGCAGATACGCAGTATTTT.

This clonotype has at least ten counts. The chain carries TRBV27 and TRBJ2-3; the D is unclear. CDR3 size: 14 residues. Deletions cut 5 bases from V and 0 bases from J, with 9 bases between. CDR1 is MNHEY, CDR2 SMNVEV, per germline (reference sequence). The CDR3 DNA follows: TGTGCCAGCAGTCGGCGAACCAGCACAGATACGCAGTATTTT. Protein: CASSRRTSTDTQYF.

Many counts were recorded for this clonotype. This chain uses TRBV12-3 or TRBV12-4 with TRBJ2-5; TRBD1 matches at 7 bases. The trim removed 6 bases at V and 1 base at J, leaving 5 bases unmatched. CDR3 length equals 14 residues. The CDR3 bases are TGTGCCAGCAGCTACAGGGGCTTCCAAGAGACCCAGTACTTC. Its translation: CASSYRGFQETQYF.

Of note for this clonotype: This may arise from a read error, as a much more abundant clone is one base away. V gene TRBV2 combines with J gene TRBJ2-1; 8 nucleotides align to TRBD2. Looked up from germline, CDR1 is SNHLY and CDR2 is FYNNEI. The CDR3 spans 14 residues. V shed 6 bases, J shed 10 bases, and the junction held 11 bases outside the gene matches. As DNA, the CDR3 is TGTGCCAGCAGGGGACTAGAGCTCCCCAAAGAGCAGTTCTTC. It is translated as CASRGLELPKEQFF.

This clonotype has a handful of counts. The chain couples TRBV3-1 to TRBJ1-3; D is possibly TRBD1 (6 bases). The germline CDR1 and CDR2 sequences are LGHDT and YNNKEL (reference sequence). V dropped 4 bases and J dropped 3 bases, with 13 bases sitting between them. CDR3 length: 15 amino acids. CDR3 region: CASSPTGLFGNTIYF. The CDR3 DNA follows: TGTGCCAGCAGCCCAACAGGGTTGTTTGGAAACACCATATATTTT.

V is TRBV20-1 and J is TRBJ2-3; TRBD2 might be the D (7 bases). The length of the CDR3 is 15 residues. V lost 8 bases to trimming and J lost 4 bases, with 22 bases between them. Germline V gene sequence: CDR1 DFQATT, CDR2 SNEGSKA (reference sequence). For the CDR3, the DNA is TGCAGTTCCTCCCGAGGGGGGGGCGCGGCAGATACGCAGTATTTT. This encodes CSSSRGGGAADTQYF.

This clonotype occurred a few times. J is TRBJ2-3 and V is TRBV5-1; D might be TRBD2 (5 bases). Trimming shortened V by 2 bases and J by 6 bases, and 16 bases separated the two germline ends. Germline CDR1 is SGHRS and CDR2 is YFSETQ. This CDR3 spans 15 amino acids. The CDR3 spells CASSLEAAMGDTQYF. In nucleotides, the CDR3 is TGCGCCAGCAGCTTAGAAGCGGCGATGGGCGATACGCAGTATTTT.

This clonotype was recorded at least ten times. This chain connects TRBV5-1 to TRBJ1-6; D call uncertain. The CDR3 sequence is 15 residues long. Deletions cut 2 bases from V and 6 bases from J, with 12 bases between. Germline CDR1 reads SGHRS; CDR2 reads YFSETQ. CDR3 loop: CASSFEARSNSPLHF. CDR3 DNA: TGCGCCAGCAGCTTTGAGGCGAGAAGTAATTCACCCCTCCACTTT.

Only a few counts were recorded for this clonotype. This chain uses TRBV20-1 with TRBJ2-2; D is undetermined. The V end was cut by 4 bases, the J end by 7 bases, with 16 bases between. The CDR3 length is 14 residues. Germline CDR1 and CDR2: DFQATT and SNEGSKA (reference sequence). CDR3 protein: CSAKGPSQFGELFF. The CDR3, as DNA: TGCAGTGCTAAAGGCCCGAGCCAATTCGGGGAGCTGTTTTTT.